This T cell receptor (beta chain) comes out of a study of T-cell memory formation after mild COVID-19 (dated by TCRdb to about 2021). Some background on the complete study: Most TCR sequence clusters were specific to one of the two donors. T-cell clones expanding and contracting after mild COVID-19 in a couple of donors were tracked by longitudinal TCRalpha and TCRbeta repertoire sequencing. Two young, previously healthy adult volunteers, one female and one male, were included in the cohort. General study outcomes and caveats: Clones contracting from day 15 to 85 had balanced CD4/CD8 phenotypes, while a second wave expanding from day 15 to 37 was biased towards CD4+. Contracting CD4+ clones appeared mostly in the CM and EM memory subsets, whereas CD8+ clones were enriched in EMRA. The second-wave clones that peaked on day 37 were not confirmed to be SARS-CoV-2 specific. Only two mild cases were covered by the study, and larger cohorts that include severe cases with pre-infection samples were considered necessary. Some responding clones were detected in pre-infection memory, which suggested that pre-existing cross-reactive memory T cells had joined the SARS-CoV-2 response.

Ficoll-Paque density gradient centrifugation was the method used to isolate PBMCs. Sequenced using an Illumina NovaSeq 6000. TCRalpha and TCRbeta cDNA libraries were constructed by 5'RACE with constant-segment primers, with sample barcodes and unique molecular identifiers being introduced. RNA was extracted from every sample with Trizol reagent. Amplification of the libraries took two PCR steps, and the second step added a second sample barcode plus Illumina TruSeq adapters. Sequencing of the libraries was done on an Illumina NovaSeq, producing 2 x 150 bp paired-end reads. The original pipeline was this. With migec v1.2.7, reads were demultiplexed and then collapsed into UMI-guided consensus sequences. With mixcr v2.1.11, UMI consensuses were aligned to TRA and TRB V and J templates and assembled into clonotypes. A clonotype was counted as expanded or contracted only when both edgeR and NoisET called the clonotype significant, with the noise models trained on biological replicates. For edgeR calls, the cutoffs were a false discovery rate-adjusted p below 0.01 and a log2 fold-change threshold of 1. PCA with hierarchical clustering of max-normalized trajectories of the 1000 most abundant clonotypes was used as exploratory dynamics analysis. Separately sequenced CD4+ and CD8+ repertoires were used to assign a CD4 or CD8 phenotype to each responding clone. TCRdb redid the processing of the public reads, applying fastp at Q25 and MiXCR, and retained in-frame beta chains. Every CDR3 protein is listed once, alongside the most common genes and DNA of its rows. The V and J calls follow TCRdb's processing rather than the paper's. The sample data list tens of thousands of distinct CDR3 sequences, and over 12% of these were observed just once. Approximately 39% of the sample lies in the top ten.

Worth noting for this clonotype: Its antigen is unknown. Qualities for individual bases were not recorded, and no much larger clone is one base off.

V loses 8 bases of germline sequence and J loses 4 bases, and the interval between the two ends is 14 bases. The CDR3 holds 13 amino acids from the cysteine to the phenylalanine. Just CDR3 DNA is preserved here, 39 bases in frame from base 1. CDR1 and CDR2 are read off the germline V gene (reference sequence) as SEHNR and FQNEAQ. The chain is made from TRBV7-9 and TRBJ1-1; the D gene is perhaps TRBD1, from 5 matching bases. The receptor was derived from a man between 18 and 29 years old who had mild COVID-19 (a few samples of this study predate the infection). The sample titles of this study are shuffled in the database, so cell type and time point are left out; the donor was told from shared clones. Sequenced sample: PBMCs or a T cell subset sorted from them (not recorded which). The CDR3 region: CASRRPGATEAFF. The nucleotides are TGTGCCAGCCGTCGACCTGGGGCCACTGAAGCTTTCTTT.